This TCR beta chain stems from a study of T-cell reconstitution after alpha-beta-depleted transplantation in children. Germline lookup yields CDR1 MNHEY and CDR2 SVGEGT. Trimming removed 4 bases from V and 5 bases from J; junction bases left unmatched: 10. This CDR3 is built from 17 residues. Study-level findings and limits: From newly produced T cells came most of the T-cell counts and diversity one year after transplant. Surviving thymic progenitors and recipient T cells were the source of high TCRbeta diversity at day 60 in some patients. About two months after transplant, alpha-beta T cells reportedly came from several hundred expanded graft clones.

The authors prepared the TCRbeta library with unique molecular identifiers. TCRdb used MiXCR to reprocess the PCR reads, holding one entry per CDR3 protein. The sample includes 700,000 to 850,000 distinct CDR3 sequences, approximately 15% of them seen just once. This clonotype was seen a handful of times. The antigen remains undetermined. J is TRBJ2-1 and V is TRBV6-2 or TRBV6-3; 11 positions agree with TRBD2. This TCR came from a male patient between 10 and 17 years old who had a stem cell transplant for acute lymphoblastic leukemia, so the T cells may come from the graft donor. Sequencing used PBMCs, mostly from graft donor cells, obtained 360 days after TCRalphabeta/CD19-depleted stem cell transplant. DNA for the CDR3: TGTGCCAGCAGTTTTAGCGGGAGGGCCGCGTTAAACAATGAGCAGTTCTTC. Translated: CASSFSGRAALNNEQFF.